These T cell receptor beta chains were read from a single sample in a study of blood T cell repertoires in COVID-19. Sequencing used immunoSEQ multiplex PCR; TCRdb keeps in-frame clones, though not all of them. The repertoire includes 99,000 or so clones, 85% of them detected once, and around 4.5% sits in the top ten. The sample comprised peripheral blood. The receptor source for this set is a man between 50 and 59 years old with acute or convalescent COVID-19. Both conserved end residues are part of each CDR3. The D gene is left open where the match is weak. Size tells how often a clone was seen (once, few, many) or the class of an expanded clone, and some rows leave it out.

clone_size	d_call	v_call	j_call	cdr3_aa	cdr3_nt
.	.	TRBV6-6	TRBJ1-2	CASSQDSYGYTF	TGTGCCAGCAGTCAGGACAGTTATGGCTACACCTTC
.	TRBD1	TRBV18	TRBJ1-2	CASSGQGNYGYTF	TGTGCCAGCTCTGGACAGGGTAACTATGGCTACACCTTC
.	.	TRBV18	TRBJ2-7	CASSPLSGQGSYEQYF	TGTGCCAGCTCACCACTATCGGGACAAGGGTCCTACGAGCAGTACTTC
.	.	TRBV10-2	TRBJ1-2	CASSEQAYGYTF	TGCGCCAGCAGCGAACAGGCCTATGGCTACACCTTC
few	TRBD1	TRBV28	TRBJ1-3	CASRGQGSGNTIYF	TGTGCCAGCAGAGGACAGGGCTCTGGAAACACCATATATTTT
.	.	TRBV7-6	TRBJ2-7	CASSDSGAYEQYF	TGTGCCAGCAGCGACTCGGGGGCCTACGAGCAGTACTTC
.	TRBD1	TRBV19	TRBJ2-7	CASSLGTGSYEQYF	TGTGCCAGTAGTCTCGGGACAGGTTCCTACGAGCAGTACTTC
few	.	TRBV7-9	TRBJ2-2	CASSLSGDTGELFF	TGTGCCAGCAGCTTATCGGGGGACACCGGGGAGCTGTTTTTT
many	TRBD2	TRBV27	TRBJ2-7	CASSLSHPGLAAHSYEQYF	TGTGCCAGCAGTCTATCCCATCCGGGACTAGCGGCCCACTCCTACGAGCAGTACTTC
.	.	TRBV5-1	TRBJ1-5	CASRAGVEGFQPQHF	TGCGCCAGCAGAGCCGGGGTTGAGGGATTTCAGCCCCAGCATTTT
once	.	TRBV4-1	TRBJ2-2	CASSPQGVWTGELFF	TGCGCCAGCAGCCCACAGGGAGTATGGACCGGGGAGCTGTTTTTT
.	.	TRBV9	TRBJ1-3	CASSVSYSNSGNTIYF	TGTGCCAGCAGCGTAAGCTACAGTAATTCTGGAAACACCATATATTTT
.	TRBD2	TRBV29-1	TRBJ2-1	CSVKTGTSYYNEQFF	TGCAGCGTGAAGACCGGGACTAGCTACTACAATGAGCAGTTCTTC
.	TRBD1	TRBV19	TRBJ1-5	CASSIIRDRDDSNQPQHF	TGTGCCAGTAGTATCATCCGGGACAGGGATGATAGCAATCAGCCCCAGCATTTT
.	.	TRBV28	TRBJ1-2	CASSFGQGNYGYTF	TGTGCCAGCAGTTTCGGCCAGGGGAACTATGGCTACACCTTC
.	.	TRBV7-3	TRBJ1-5	CASSPGQSQPQHF	TGTGCCAGCAGCCCTGGACAGTCTCAGCCCCAGCATTTT
.	.	TRBV5-1	TRBJ1-2	CASSLDQWGGYGYTF	TGCGCCAGCAGCTTGGACCAATGGGGCGGCTATGGCTACACCTTC